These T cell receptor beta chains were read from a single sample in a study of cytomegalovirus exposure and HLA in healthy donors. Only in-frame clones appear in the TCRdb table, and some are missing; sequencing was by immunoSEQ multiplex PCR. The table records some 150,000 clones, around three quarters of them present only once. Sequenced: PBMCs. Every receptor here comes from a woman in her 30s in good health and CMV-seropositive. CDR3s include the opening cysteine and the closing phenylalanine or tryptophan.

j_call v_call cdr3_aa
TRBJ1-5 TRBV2 CASRTEPFGNQPQHF
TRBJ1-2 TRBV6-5 CASSRHGINYGYTF
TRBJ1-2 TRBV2 CASSVLQTPNYGYTF
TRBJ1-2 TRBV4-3 CASSQTGVYGYTF
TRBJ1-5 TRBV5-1 CASSLEGGRGQPQHF
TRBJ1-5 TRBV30 CAWSVQRVGWSNQPQHF
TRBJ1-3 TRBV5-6 CASSLEGIGDTIYF
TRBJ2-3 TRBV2 CASSGLQGTSGRALQTDTQYF
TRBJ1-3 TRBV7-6 CASSLRLARGNTIYF
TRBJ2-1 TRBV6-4 CASSPAGGLAIYNEQFF
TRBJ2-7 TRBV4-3 CASSQASHGAVYEQYF
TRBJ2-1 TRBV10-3 CAISGGQGYSYNEQFF
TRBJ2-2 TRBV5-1 CASSAGQGLTGELFF
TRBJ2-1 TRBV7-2 CASSLGGAGVRNEQFF
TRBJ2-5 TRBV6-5 CASNGPSGVETQYF
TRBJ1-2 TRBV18 CASSLTGKGIGYGYTF
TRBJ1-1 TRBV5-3 CARSLGRQGSTEAFF
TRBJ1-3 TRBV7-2 CASSLAPGAAGNTIYF
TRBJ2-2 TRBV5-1 CASSLTPPAGELFF
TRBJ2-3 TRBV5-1 CASSFGQDTDTQYF
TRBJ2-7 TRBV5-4 CASSNTDRAYEQYF
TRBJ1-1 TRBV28 CASLLTGATEAFF
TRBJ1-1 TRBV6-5 CASSNRGLKNTEAFF
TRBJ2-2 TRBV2 CASNDRDGTGELFF
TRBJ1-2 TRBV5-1 CASSLNQLTGQHGYTF
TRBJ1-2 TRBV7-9 CASSTARLVDGYTF
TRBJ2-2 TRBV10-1 CASSGGVSNTGELFF
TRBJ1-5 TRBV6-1 CASSEGGGSVPQHF
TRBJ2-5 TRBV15 CATSRDHAGLGTQYF
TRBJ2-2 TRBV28 CASSFRGGELFF
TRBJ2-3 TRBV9 CASSIQPGLGGTDTQYF
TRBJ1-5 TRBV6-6 CASTLGTGDQPQHF
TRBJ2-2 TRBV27 CASKPYLANTGELFF
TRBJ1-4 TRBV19 CASSSRTGGSEKLFF
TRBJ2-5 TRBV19 CASSIVPGNQETQYF
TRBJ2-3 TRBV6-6 CASSFSGARSTDTQYF
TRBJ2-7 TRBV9 CASSALPGQGVYEQYF
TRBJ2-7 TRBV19 CASSGGTSIYEQYF
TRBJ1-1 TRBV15 CATSRTRNTEAFF
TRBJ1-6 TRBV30 CAWSPIRDSYNSPLHF
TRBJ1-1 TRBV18 CASSTDSNTEAFF
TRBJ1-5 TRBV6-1 CASIRSGGNQPQHF
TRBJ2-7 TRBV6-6 CASSRSGNEQYF
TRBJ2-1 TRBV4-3 CASSQDLTGYNEQFF
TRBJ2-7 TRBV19 CASRRQDLDEQYF
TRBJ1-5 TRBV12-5 CASGPPGGQGLYSNQPQHF
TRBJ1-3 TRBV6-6 CASSYSGQGVGNTIYF
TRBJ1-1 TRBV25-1 CASSETGNRAFF
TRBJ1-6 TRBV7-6 CASSLEHGGSGSPLHF
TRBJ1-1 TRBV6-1 CASSAARGTEAFF
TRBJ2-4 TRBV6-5 CASSSLAKNIQYF
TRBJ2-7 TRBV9 CASSVGTATTYEQYF
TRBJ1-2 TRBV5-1 CASSRGTGGANYGYTF
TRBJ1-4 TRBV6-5 CASRGQGNEKLFF